This T cell receptor beta chain is drawn from a study of blood T cells in healthy people across ages (dated by TCRdb to the mid-2010s). Study-level background: In model experiments, roughly one uniquely barcoded TCR beta cDNA molecule per two T cells was captured by template switching. Age-related changes in TCR beta repertoire diversity were measured in the study by deep sequencing normalized with unique cDNA molecular identifiers. Four age groups were formed from the donors: young (average about 16 years), middle-aged (less than 40), aged (about 62) and long-lived (roughly 81). To avoid experimental bias, donors of different ages were randomly spread across the sequencing lanes. Using the same blood draw, the study looked at two additional independent replicas of 1 million unique cDNA reads for two donors, one aged 18 to 30 and the other aged 80 or older. General study outcomes and caveats: Compared with the aged group, the long-lived group had more naive CD4+ T cells, fewer expanded clones and increased TCR diversity, a pattern suggesting age selection. Conclusive comparison of naive and antigen-experienced compartments was prevented by the profiling of bulk unsorted PBMCs. Observed TCR beta diversity correlated strongly with the percentage of naive T cells measured by flow cytometry. Estimates of total diversity from one million sequenced T cells were regarded as lower bounds and underestimates. Because the CMV infection status of the donors was unknown, age-related changes in expanded clonotypes may potentially have been confounded. Observed TCR beta diversity per million T cells fell roughly linearly with age, and a significant reduction was already apparent by age about 38.

Systemically healthy Caucasian individuals from Russia, 35 to 40 in total and aged roughly 6 to 95 years, were included as donors. Each donor gave ten milliliters of peripheral blood, collected into EDTA-treated Vacutainer tubes. Ficoll-Paque density-gradient centrifugation was used to isolate PBMCs, with at least 6.5 million per sample. Trizol reagent was used to extract total RNA from the PBMCs, yielding at least 5 micrograms per sample. For every donor, flow cytometry on a PBMC aliquot measured the percentage of naive CD45RAhigh/CD27high T cells. Library prep was done by 5' RACE. For sequencing, an Illumina HiSeq 2500 was employed. A second roughly 6 to 12 cycle PCR used a sample-barcoded 5' primer and a J-beta primer mix. Each TCR beta cDNA molecule received a unique molecular identifier from a template-switch 5' adaptor carrying 12 random nucleotides. Each sample yielded at least 2.5 million CDR3-containing paired-end reads. The Mint cDNA synthesis kit, primed by a TRBC-specific oligonucleotide, was used to synthesize first-strand cDNA from all RNA. Following uracil-DNA glycosylase treatment, a first 18-cycle PCR with universal primers M1SS and BC2_uni_R was performed on all cDNA. Concerning the study's data processing: For normalization, 1 million high-quality reads, each with a distinct molecular identifier, were randomly selected from each sample. Instead of being binned into consensus sequences, reads with shared molecular identifiers were discarded. MiTCR, set to a Q25 quality threshold and the strictest error-elimination algorithm, was used for CDR3 identification, clonotype clustering and error correction. A nonparametric unseen species model using Euler transformation provided a lower-bound estimate of total TCR beta diversity. The raw public reads went through TCRdb reprocessing: fastp at Q25, MiXCR clone calling, in-frame beta chains kept. Each CDR3 protein appears once, grouped with its most common genes and DNA. TCRdb, rather than the study authors, made the V and J calls. The sample table contains about a million distinct CDR3 sequences; only one count was recorded for around two fifths of them. The ten largest clones take up around 13% of the sample.

A note on this clonotype: Its antigen specificity is not known. Per-base qualities were not stored, and no clone one base away is much larger.

CDR1 and CDR2 are drawn from the germline V gene: MNHEY, SVGEGT. The trim is 6 bases for V and 2 bases for J, with a gap of 13 bases between the germline ends. The CDR3, cysteine through phenylalanine, is 15 amino acids long. Only the CDR3 part of the read is kept: 45 bases, read in frame from the first base. This clonotype was obtained from a man younger than 35 in good health. Sequenced input: blood. The sequence joins TRBV6-2 or TRBV6-3 to TRBJ2-2; the D segment cannot be called with confidence. The CDR3: CASSPRETNTGELFF. The DNA is TGTGCCAGCAGCCCCAGAGAGACAAACACCGGGGAGCTGTTTTTT.